This entry lists 19 T cell receptor beta chains sequenced from one sample in a study of cytomegalovirus exposure and HLA in healthy donors. Researchers ran the PCR with 60 Vbeta and 13 Jbeta primers. Here immunoSEQ multiplex PCR was the method, and the copy in TCRdb shows in-frame clones only, minus some. The table includes 95,000 to 150,000 clones, under 70% detected once. Material for sequencing was PBMCs. All receptors derive from a man between 18 and 29 years old in good health and CMV-seronegative.

The chain couples TRBV15 to TRBJ2-7; 8 nucleotides line up with TRBD1. The length of the CDR3 is 12 residues. The germline V gene has CDR1 LNHNV and CDR2 YYDKDF (reference sequence). V lost 9 bases and J lost 5; bases outside the gene matches: 6. The CDR3 loop reads CATGQDRNEQYF. In DNA, the CDR3 is TGTGCCACGGGACAGGACAGGAACGAGCAGTACTTC.

This clone was found a few times. The chain recombines TRBV2 with TRBJ1-4; no reliable D call. V lost 2 bases and J 2 bases, leaving 6 bases between the germline ends. Germline V gene data show CDR1 as SNHLY and CDR2 as FYNNEI. This CDR3 contains 14 residues. Here the CDR3 reads CASSEWATNEKLFF. CDR3 bases: TGTGCCAGCAGTGAATGGGCCACTAATGAAAAACTGTTTTTT.

The chain is built from TRBV13 and TRBJ1-6, with 10 bases matching TRBD1. The junction had 10 bases not matched to a gene; V was cut back by 5 bases and J by 9 bases. Germline assignment: CDR1 PRHDT and CDR2 FYEKMQ (reference sequence). The CDR3 covers 16 residues. The CDR3 nucleotides read TGTGCCAGCAGCCTGGGCCGGGGACAGGGGTTTTCACCCCTCCACTTT. Protein product: CASSLGRGQGFSPLHF.

The V gene is TRBV7-2, the J gene TRBJ2-7, with 7 bases that match TRBD2. Germline V CDR1 and CDR2: SGHTA, FQGNSA. CDR3 length: 13 residues. V trimming: 5 bases; J trimming: 3 bases; junction bases outside the gene matches: 4. The DNA of the CDR3 is TGTGCCAGCAGCCACAGCGGGAACTACGAGCAGTACTTC. This gives the protein CASSHSGNYEQYF.

A few counts support this clone. DNA of the CDR3: TGCGCCAGCAGGGAACAAGACAGGCAAGAGACCCAGTACTTC. Translating gives CASREQDRQETQYF. The rearrangement uses TRBV10-2 and TRBJ2-5, with D tentatively TRBD1 (6 bases). Between the trimmed V and J ends, which lost 6 bases and 2 bases, there was a span of 13 bases. CDR1 and CDR2 (germline): WSHSY, SAAADI. This CDR3 region has 14 residues.

The chain uses TRBV4-2 and TRBJ2-1; TRBD2 is a possible D gene (5 bases). Germline lookup yields CDR1 LGHNA and CDR2 YNFKEQ. CDR3 length: 13 amino acids. The germline V and J ends were trimmed by 5 bases and 9 bases, with 14 bases remaining between them. The CDR3 nucleotides read TGTGCCAGCAGCACTCCGCTACGGGGTGAGCAGTTCTTC. Its protein is CASSTPLRGEQFF.

The chain couples TRBV7-2 to TRBJ1-5; D unclear. The V end was cut by 10 bases, the J end by 5 bases, with 15 bases between. Looked up from germline, CDR1 is SGHTA and CDR2 is FQGNSA. The CDR3 is 13 residues long. This CDR3 is CATQKGGHQPQHF. The CDR3 DNA reads TGTGCCACCCAAAAAGGAGGGCATCAGCCCCAGCATTTT. The whole variable domain, filled in from reference TRBV7-2 and TRBJ1-5, reads GAGVSQSPSNKVTEKGKDVELRCDPISGHTALYWYRQSLGQGLEFLIYFQGNSAPDKSGLPSDRFSAERTGGSVSTLTIQRTQQEDSAVYLCATQKGGHQPQHFGDGTRLSIL.

In its sample, this clone was seen a few times. The rearrangement links TRBV5-1 to TRBJ1-2; TRBD1 agrees at 9 bases. Trimming removed 4 bases from V and 7 bases from J; junction bases left unmatched: 11. This CDR3 region has 15 residues. Germline V gene sequence: CDR1 SGHRS, CDR2 YFSETQ. The CDR3 here is CASSHPGQGYFGYTF. As DNA, the CDR3 is TGCGCCAGCAGCCATCCGGGACAGGGTTATTTTGGCTACACCTTC.

The J gene is TRBJ1-5, the V gene TRBV5-8, with TRBD1 identical over 9 bases. Looked up from germline, CDR1 is SGHTS and CDR2 is YDEGEE. Trimming removed 4 bases from V and 4 bases from J; junction bases left unmatched: 9. The CDR3 is made up of 16 amino acids. In DNA, the CDR3 is TGTGCCAGCAGCACGGGGACAGGGAGCGGGAATCAGCCCCAGCATTTT. It is translated as CASSTGTGSGNQPQHF.

The rearrangement uses TRBV28 and TRBJ2-1; 12 nucleotides match TRBD2. The CDR3 has 18 residues. V shed 5 bases, J shed 4 bases, and the junction held 12 bases outside the gene matches. Germline values: CDR1 MDHEN, CDR2 SYDVKM. CDR3 DNA sequence: TGTGCCAGCAGTGGAAGGCCGGGACTAGCGGGCGAATACAATGAGCAGTTCTTC. The encoded protein is CASSGRPGLAGEYNEQFF.

The rearrangement uses TRBV6-5 and TRBJ1-1, with D perhaps TRBD1 (5 bases). The CDR3 totals 12 residues. Per germline, CDR1 MNHEY and CDR2 SVGAGI. V shed 6 bases and J shed 1 base, with 6 bases lying between them. The CDR3 nucleotides are TGTGCCAGCAGGACAGAGAACACTGAAGCTTTCTTT. The encoded protein is CASRTENTEAFF.

The chain is built from TRBV6-5 and TRBJ2-7; possibly TRBD2 for D (7 bases). Trimming left V 0 bases short and J 5 bases short, with 14 bases between. CDR1 MNHEY and CDR2 SVGAGI come from the germline V gene. CDR3 length equals 15 residues. The CDR3 is CASSYSRGAGNEQYF. The DNA for the CDR3 is TGTGCCAGCAGTTACTCTCGGGGGGCTGGGAACGAGCAGTACTTC.

The gene calls are TRBV6-5 and TRBJ2-7; the match to TRBD2 covers 13 bases. Trimming removed 2 bases from V and 3 bases from J; junction bases left unmatched: 4. This CDR3 comprises 16 residues. Germline CDR1 and CDR2: MNHEY and SVGAGI. CDR3 sequence reads: CASSYPGLAGVYEQYF. CDR3 coding DNA: TGTGCCAGCAGTTACCCCGGACTAGCGGGAGTCTACGAGCAGTACTTC.

The V and J genes are TRBV13 and TRBJ2-2; 7 bases are a match to TRBD2. Germline V gene data show CDR1 as PRHDT and CDR2 as FYEKMQ (reference sequence). CDR3 length equals 16 residues. The V and J ends lost 1 base and 1 base, in that order; junction bases with no gene match: 3. Here the CDR3 DNA reads TGTGCCAGCAGCTTAGATGGCGGGGGGAACACCGGGGAGCTGTTTTTT. Protein sequence: CASSLDGGGNTGELFF.

The V call is TRBV30, the J call TRBJ1-1; a possible D gene is TRBD1 (6 bases). The germline V and J ends were trimmed by 6 bases and 1 base, with 9 bases remaining between them. The length of the CDR3 is 12 residues. Germline V CDR1 and CDR2: GTSNPN, SVGIG (reference sequence). The CDR3 is CACRGRNTEAFF. The DNA for the CDR3 is TGTGCCTGCAGGGGCCGGAACACTGAAGCTTTCTTT.

The chain uses TRBV27 and TRBJ2-2; D ambiguous. Trimming pared 5 bases from V and 0 bases from J, leaving 13 bases between. The CDR3 contains 16 residues. CDR1 is MNHEY and CDR2 is SMNVEV in the germline V gene (reference sequence). CDR3 region: CASSELRVANTGELFF. The CDR3, as DNA: TGTGCCAGCAGTGAGCTCCGGGTAGCGAACACCGGGGAGCTGTTTTTT.

CDR3 DNA sequence: TGTGCCATCAGTGCGACTAGCCGGCCGGCGGACGAGCAGTACTTC. It codes for CAISATSRPADEQYF. This sequence joins TRBV10-3 and TRBJ2-7, with TRBD2 matching over 7 bases. The CDR3 is 15 residues long. The V gene end was trimmed by 4 bases and the J gene end by 5 bases; junction bases not matched to a gene: 11. Germline assignment: CDR1 ENHRY and CDR2 SYGVKD.

The rearrangement links TRBV27 to TRBJ1-5; D is undetermined. This CDR3 is built from 15 residues. V was cut by 5 bases and J by 4 bases, with 15 bases left in between. CDR1 and CDR2 from the germline V gene are MNHEY and SMNVEV (reference sequence). CDR3 residues: CASSPRGPGNQPQHF. In nucleotides, the CDR3 is TGTGCCAGCAGTCCCCGAGGGCCTGGGAATCAGCCCCAGCATTTT.

The sample holds a few counts of this clone. The genes are TRBV14 and TRBJ1-1, with TRBD1 matching 8 bases. The length of the CDR3 is 15 residues. The V segment lost 5 bases and the J segment 1 base; nucleotides outside the gene matches: 6. Germline-derived CDR1 and CDR2 are SGHDN and FVKESK. This chain's CDR3 is CASSIRTGRNTEAFF. The CDR3, as DNA: TGTGCCAGCAGCATCAGGACAGGGAGGAACACTGAAGCTTTCTTT.